Here is one T cell receptor beta chain with its context. Its matching antigen is unknown. Naive CD8+ T cells had a CD45RO-CCR7+CD27+CD95- phenotype. These data are taken from a study of CXCR3-negative and CXCR3-positive naive CD8 T cells. Germline V CDR1 and CDR2: SGHRS, YFSETQ. CDR3 length equals 13 residues. Researchers prepared the TRB cDNA libraries using 5' RACE with UMI labels. TCRdb re-called the 5' RACE reads; one entry per CDR3 protein, DNA not given. Its clone listing holds about 150,000 distinct CDR3 sequences. The study, taken as a whole, reports: Hydrophobicity was higher for TRB CDR3s found in CXCR3-positive naive cells than in CXCR3-negative naive cells.

The sequenced material came from naive CXCR3+ CD8+ T cells from blood. Subset defined: CD45RO-CCR7+CD27+CD95- naive CD8+ T cells expressing CXCR3 (TNR3+). The chain carries TRBV5-1 and TRBJ2-1; TCRdb designates TRBD2, a call that cannot be tested without DNA. This receptor was taken from a human donor in good health. Some clones in this sample may be carry-over from other donors' samples. The CDR3 loop is CASSLVAGNEQFF.